The 25 T cell receptor beta chains in this list originate from one sample, sequenced in a study of cytomegalovirus exposure and HLA in healthy donors. Some clones are missing from TCRdb's copy, which holds only in-frame ones; the method was immunoSEQ multiplex PCR. The sample holds over 110,000 clones; around nine tenths are singletons and the top ten take 8.5% to 9.5%. The specimen was PBMCs. The receptors here all came from a man aged 18 to 30 in good health and CMV-seropositive.

This clone was found a few times. This rearrangement joins TRBV6-4 to TRBJ1-1, with D maybe TRBD1 (6 bases). The CDR3 runs to 13 residues. The ends were cut back, 6 bases at V and 1 base at J, with 9 bases in the middle. Germline V gene data show CDR1 as MRHNA and CDR2 as SNTAGT. The chain's CDR3 is CASSQTGNTEAFF. CDR3 DNA sequence: TGTGCCAGCAGCCAGACAGGGAACACTGAAGCTTTCTTT.

This rearrangement joins TRBV6-1 to TRBJ1-4, with 7 bases identical to TRBD1. V trimming: 10 bases; J trimming: 8 bases; junction bases outside the gene matches: 16. The CDR3 is 15 residues long. Germline assignment: CDR1 MNHNS and CDR2 SASEGT. CDR3 nucleotide sequence: TGTGCCACGTCGCGGGGAGGAGGGGGCGGCGAAAAACTGTTTTTT. This translates into CATSRGGGGGEKLFF.

The chain has TRBV11-2 and TRBJ2-7; 7 nucleotides match TRBD1. Germline V CDR1 and CDR2: SGHAT, FQNNGV. This CDR3 has 15 residues. V lost 5 bases, J lost 6 bases, and 13 bases stayed unmatched. DNA of the CDR3: TGTGCCAGCAGCCGGATAGAGACAGGGCATGGCGAGCAGTACTTC. This sequence encodes CASSRIETGHGEQYF.

The chain uses TRBV10-3 and TRBJ1-5; D is ambiguous. CDR3 size: 13 residues. V lost 3 bases and J lost 1, with 4 bases in between. CDR1 ENHRY and CDR2 SYGVKD come from the germline V gene. CDR3: CAISDFSNQPQHF. DNA of the CDR3: TGTGCCATCAGTGACTTCAGCAATCAGCCCCAGCATTTT.

The chain has TRBV30 and TRBJ1-3; no definite D call. This CDR3 is built from 16 residues. Germline assignment: CDR1 GTSNPN and CDR2 SVGIG (reference sequence). Trimming stripped 7 bases from V and 0 bases from J, with 19 bases between. CDR3 nucleotide sequence: TGTGCCTCCTCCTGGCACAGCCCTAACTCTGGAAACACCATATATTTT. Translation gives CASSWHSPNSGNTIYF.

This chain joins TRBV7-8 and TRBJ1-5; TRBD1 is a possible D gene (6 bases). CDR1 and CDR2 from the germline V gene are SGHVS and FQNEAQ. The CDR3 has 14 residues. Trimming shortened V by 4 bases and J by 4 bases, and 11 bases separated the two germline ends. This CDR3 is CASSYTGLNQPQHF. CDR3 bases: TGTGCCAGCAGCTATACAGGGTTGAATCAGCCCCAGCATTTT.

This clone was seen a single time. The chain uses TRBV18 and TRBJ1-5; tentatively, D is TRBD1 (5 bases). The CDR3 is made up of 16 amino acids. Germline V gene data show CDR1 as KGHSH and CDR2 as LQKENI. V lost 2 bases and J lost 1, with 12 bases in between. CDR3 in DNA: TGTGCCAGCTCACCAAGGGACTCAGGGAGCAATCAGCCCCAGCATTTT. This gives the protein CASSPRDSGSNQPQHF.

The chain joins TRBV27 to TRBJ2-3, with D possibly matching TRBD2 (6 bases). Trimming left V 2 bases short and J 7 bases short, with 16 bases between. Germline V gives CDR1 MNHEY, CDR2 SMNVEV (reference sequence). The CDR3 contains 15 residues. CDR3 amino acids: CASSLSRTTLYTQYF. Written as DNA, the CDR3 is TGTGCCAGCAGTTTAAGTAGGACTACACTTTATACGCAGTATTTT.

The chain carries TRBV10-2 and TRBJ2-4, with TRBD1 identical over 9 bases. The junction had 7 bases not matched to a gene; V was cut back by 6 bases and J by 7 bases. The CDR3 runs 14 residues. CDR1 is WSHSY and CDR2 is SAAADI in the germline V gene. The CDR3 here is CASSDTGGVNIQYF. CDR3 coding DNA: TGCGCCAGCAGCGACACAGGGGGCGTGAACATTCAGTACTTC.

The chain carries TRBV29-1 and TRBJ2-1, with 11 bases that match TRBD2. The CDR3 contains 16 residues. Germline V CDR1 and CDR2: SQVTM, ANQGSEA. V lost 3 bases to trimming and J lost 5 bases; unmatched junction nucleotides: 9. The CDR3 sequence is CSVESIAGGQDNEQFF. CDR3 bases: TGCAGCGTTGAGTCTATAGCGGGAGGGCAAGACAATGAGCAGTTCTTC.

The chain is built from TRBV29-1 and TRBJ2-4; perhaps TRBD2 as D (6 bases). V was clipped by 5 bases and J by 1 base, with 18 bases between them. This CDR3 has 16 residues. CDR1 is SQVTM, CDR2 ANQGSEA, per germline. The CDR3, as DNA: TGCAGCGTTTCCGGACTATCGGGGGTGGCCAAAAACATTCAGTACTTC. Translated: CSVSGLSGVAKNIQYF.

The chain joins TRBV30 to TRBJ2-2; 10 nucleotides line up with TRBD2. Trimming removed 4 bases from V and 6 bases from J; junction bases left unmatched: 2. CDR1 GTSNPN and CDR2 SVGIG come from the germline V gene (reference sequence). The CDR3 covers 13 residues. The CDR3 DNA sequence: TGTGCCTGGAAACTAGCGGGACCCGGGGAGCTGTTTTTT. Translated, it gives CAWKLAGPGELFF.

The rearrangement joins TRBV10-3 to TRBJ2-7; D is unresolved. The CDR3 totals 14 residues. V gave up 5 bases and J gave up 0 bases, with 11 bases separating them. Germline CDR1 and CDR2: ENHRY and SYGVKD. CDR3 sequence reads: CAISLDTYSYEQYF. CDR3 DNA sequence: TGTGCCATCAGTCTCGACACCTACTCCTACGAGCAGTACTTC.

The chain uses TRBV4-1 and TRBJ1-1; D perhaps matches TRBD1 (6 bases). The V and J ends lost 4 bases and 0 bases respectively, with 18 bases between them. Germline V gene data show CDR1 as MGHRA and CDR2 as YSYEKL. This CDR3 is built from 17 residues. The CDR3 here is CASSRPLLRGLNTEAFF. The CDR3 DNA sequence: TGCGCCAGCAGCCGCCCCCTGCTCAGGGGCCTGAACACTGAAGCTTTCTTT.

The chain links TRBV19 to TRBJ1-1, with a tentative D call TRBD1 (6 bases). This CDR3 is 15 amino acids long. V lost 8 bases to trimming and J lost 1 base, with 17 bases between them. Germline loops: CDR1 LNHDA, CDR2 SQIVND (reference sequence). For the CDR3, the DNA is TGTGCCAGTGTCCCGAGGGGGATGGGGAACACTGAAGCTTTCTTT. Protein product: CASVPRGMGNTEAFF.

This clone has just one count. The sample contains more than one DNA sequence encoding this CDR3. The chain carries TRBV9 and TRBJ2-3; 13 bases are shared with TRBD2. Trimming at V came to 4 bases and at J to 4 bases, leaving 6 bases not matched to a gene. The CDR3 spans 16 residues. Germline V gives CDR1 SGDLS, CDR2 YYNGEE. CDR3 protein: CASSPQLAGGADTQYF. CDR3 DNA sequence: TGTGCCAGCAGCCCTCAACTAGCGGGAGGGGCAGATACGCAGTATTTT.

The V gene is TRBV4-1, the J gene TRBJ1-2, with D possibly TRBD1 on 6 matching bases. CDR1 is MGHRA and CDR2 is YSYEKL in the germline V gene. V was cut by 6 bases and J by 2 bases, with 16 bases left in between. The CDR3 totals 15 residues. This chain's CDR3 is CASRPGGGSNYGYTF. The DNA for the CDR3 is TGCGCCAGCAGACCTGGGGGGGGCTCAAACTATGGCTACACCTTC.

Regarding this clone: The sample carries other DNA sequences with the same CDR3. The chain is built from TRBV30 and TRBJ1-1; D gene uncertain. The CDR3 is made up of 9 amino acids. Germline CDR1 reads GTSNPN; CDR2 reads SVGIG (reference sequence). The V end was cut by 2 bases, the J end by 8 bases, with 3 bases between. CDR3 DNA: TGTGCCTGGAGTCGGGAAGCTTTCTTT. It yields the protein CAWSREAFF.

The rearrangement uses TRBV11-2 and TRBJ2-7, with 11 bases identical to TRBD2. The CDR3 spans 17 residues. Germline V gives CDR1 SGHAT, CDR2 FQNNGV. V lost 0 bases, J lost 4 bases, and 8 bases stayed unmatched. CDR3 bases: TGTGCCAGCAGCTTAGAGGTAGCGGGAGGGCCTTTATACGAGCAGTACTTC. Translated, it gives CASSLEVAGGPLYEQYF.

J is TRBJ1-1 and V is TRBV5-6; the D gene is possibly TRBD1 (5 bases). This CDR3 is 13 amino acids long. Germline-derived CDR1 and CDR2 are SGHDT and YYEEEE. Trimming took off 5 bases at V and 1 base at J, with 9 bases between the two ends. The CDR3, as DNA: TGTGCCAGCAGTCATAGGGGGAACACTGAAGCTTTCTTT. Translated, it gives CASSHRGNTEAFF. Combining the CDR3 with reference TRBV5-6 and TRBJ1-1 gives the whole variable domain DAGVTQSPTHLIKTRGQQVTLRCSPKSGHDTVSWYQQALGQGPQFIFQYYEEEERQRGNFPDRFSGHQFPNYSSELNVNALLLGDSALYLCASSHRGNTEAFFGQGTRLTVV.

CDR3 DNA sequence: TGTGCCAGCAGTTTAAGGACAGGGGAAGGAAAACTGTTTTTT. Its translation is CASSLRTGEGKLFF. The V call is TRBV27, the J call TRBJ1-4; 9 nucleotides align to TRBD1. V was pared by 2 bases and J by 10 bases, with 5 bases of the junction left unmatched. The CDR3 is 14 residues long. Germline V lookup: CDR1 MNHEY, CDR2 SMNVEV (reference sequence).

This clone appeared a single time. The chain is built from TRBV7-9 and TRBJ2-3; D is undetermined. This CDR3 comprises 13 residues. Trimming took 2 bases from V and 3 from J, leaving 6 bases between them. Germline V gene data show CDR1 as SEHNR and CDR2 as FQNEAQ (reference sequence). The CDR3 region is CASSLLITDTQYF. CDR3 in DNA: TGTGCCAGCAGCTTATTAATAACAGATACGCAGTATTTT.

The chain joins TRBV6-5 to TRBJ1-2; TRBD1 aligns across 7 bases. The CDR3 extends over 14 amino acids. Germline CDR1 reads MNHEY; CDR2 reads SVGAGI. Trimming at V came to 0 bases and at J to 7 bases, leaving 5 bases not matched to a gene. CDR3 nucleotides: TGTGCCAGCAGTTACTCGGGGCAGGGGGTTGGCTACACCTTC. Its translation is CASSYSGQGVGYTF.

This clone was found once. This chain connects TRBV6-1 to TRBJ1-4; D gene ambiguous. Trimming removed 0 bases from V and 4 bases from J, with 9 bases in between. The CDR3 runs 15 residues. The germline CDR1 and CDR2 sequences are MNHNS and SASEGT. CDR3 nucleotides: TGTGCCAGCAGTGAAGCTAGGGAGGATAATGAAAAACTGTTTTTT. Amino acid sequence: CASSEAREDNEKLFF.

This clone was counted a few times. Relative to the germline gene, one junction end is altered; a read error may explain this. This chain links TRBV30 with TRBJ1-6; TRBD1 aligns across 8 bases. Germline V gene lookup returns CDR1 GTSNPN and CDR2 SVGIG (reference sequence). The CDR3 runs 12 residues. The CDR3 region is CAWSVGRDRQIF. The CDR3 DNA reads as TGTGCCTGGAGTGTAGGGCGGGACAGGCAGATATTT.